Sequencing of this T cell receptor beta chain was carried out in a study of cytomegalovirus exposure and HLA in healthy donors. Study background: Caucasian-associated ancestry cluster membership applied to just over 80% of several hundred genotyped donors.

The PCR ran on 60 Vbeta and 13 Jbeta primers. TCRdb's table, derived via immunoSEQ multiplex PCR, lists solely in-frame clones and lacks some. Counted here are about 130,000 clones, around 83% occurring once; the ten biggest clones make up about 6.7%. In the case of this clone: Antigen: not known.

This CDR3 spans 12 amino acids. V lost 5 bases and J lost 2, with 7 bases in between. Germline CDR1 and CDR2: SGHAT and FQNNGV. The study, taken as a whole, reports: Researchers counted around 160 TCR beta chains as cytomegalovirus-associated. TCR beta sequences numbering 15,000 to 20,000 were associated with HLA alleles at 0.05 false discovery rate in a later analysis. TCR beta V segments were, for the most part, productive about 87% or about 30% of the time in an earlier analysis.

The rearrangement joins TRBV11-2 to TRBJ2-7, with unresolved D. The source of this sequence is a woman under 40 in good health and CMV-seropositive. Sequencing used PBMCs. CDR3 sequence reads: CASSGTAYEQYF. CDR3 nucleotides: TGTGCCAGCAGCGGAACAGCCTACGAGCAGTACTTC.